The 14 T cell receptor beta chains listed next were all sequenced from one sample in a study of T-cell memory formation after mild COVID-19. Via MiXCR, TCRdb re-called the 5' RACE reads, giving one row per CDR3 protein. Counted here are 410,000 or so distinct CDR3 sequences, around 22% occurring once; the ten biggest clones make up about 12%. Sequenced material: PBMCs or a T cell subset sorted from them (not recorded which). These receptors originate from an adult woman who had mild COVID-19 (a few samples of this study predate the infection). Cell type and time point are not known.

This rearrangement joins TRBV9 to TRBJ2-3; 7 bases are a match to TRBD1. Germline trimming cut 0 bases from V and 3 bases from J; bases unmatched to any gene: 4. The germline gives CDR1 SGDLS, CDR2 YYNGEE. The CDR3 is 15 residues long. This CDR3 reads CASSVVRTGTDTQYF. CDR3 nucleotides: TGTGCCAGCAGCGTAGTGAGGACAGGAACAGATACGCAGTATTTT.

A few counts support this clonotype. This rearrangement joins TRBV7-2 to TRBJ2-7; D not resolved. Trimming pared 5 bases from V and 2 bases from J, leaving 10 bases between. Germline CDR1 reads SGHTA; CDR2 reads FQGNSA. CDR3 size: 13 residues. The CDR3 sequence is CASSPGVTYEQYF. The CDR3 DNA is TGTGCCAGCAGCCCTGGGGTAACCTACGAGCAGTACTTC. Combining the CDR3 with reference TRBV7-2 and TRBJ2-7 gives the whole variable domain GAGVSQSPSNKVTEKGKDVELRCDPISGHTALYWYRQSLGQGLEFLIYFQGNSAPDKSGLPSDRFSAERTGGSVSTLTIQRTQQEDSAVYLCASSPGVTYEQYFGPGTRLTVT.

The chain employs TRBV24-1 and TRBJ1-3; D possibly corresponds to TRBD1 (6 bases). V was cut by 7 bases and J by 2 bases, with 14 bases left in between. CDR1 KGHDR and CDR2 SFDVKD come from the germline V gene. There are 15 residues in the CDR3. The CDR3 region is CATSLLGGPGNTIYF. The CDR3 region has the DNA TGTGCCACCAGCCTACTGGGGGGGCCTGGAAACACCATATATTTT.

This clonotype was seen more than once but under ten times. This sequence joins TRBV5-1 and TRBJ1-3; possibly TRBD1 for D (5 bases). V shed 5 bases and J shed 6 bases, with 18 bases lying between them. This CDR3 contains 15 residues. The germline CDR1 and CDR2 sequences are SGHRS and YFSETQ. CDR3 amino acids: CASSWKGSGENTIYF. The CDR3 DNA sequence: TGCGCCAGCAGTTGGAAGGGGTCGGGAGAAAACACCATATATTTT.

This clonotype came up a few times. The CDR3 sequence is CASSEGDRGLLGYGYTF. The CDR3 coding sequence is TGTGCCAGCAGTGAGGGGGACAGGGGGCTTCTCGGCTATGGCTACACCTTC. This chain uses TRBV2 with TRBJ1-2; 12 bases are a match to TRBD1. V gave up 3 bases and J gave up 4 bases; unmatched junction bases: 9. Germline CDR1 is SNHLY and CDR2 is FYNNEI. This CDR3 comprises 17 residues.

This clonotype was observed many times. The CDR3 nucleotides read TGTGCCAGCAGCTTAGGTACACCTCTCGAGCAGTACTTC. It translates to CASSLGTPLEQYF. The rearrangement links TRBV7-6 to TRBJ2-7; D is unclear. The germline V gene has CDR1 SGHVS and CDR2 FNYEAQ. Trimming removed 1 base from V and 6 bases from J, with 10 bases in between. The CDR3 has 13 amino acids.

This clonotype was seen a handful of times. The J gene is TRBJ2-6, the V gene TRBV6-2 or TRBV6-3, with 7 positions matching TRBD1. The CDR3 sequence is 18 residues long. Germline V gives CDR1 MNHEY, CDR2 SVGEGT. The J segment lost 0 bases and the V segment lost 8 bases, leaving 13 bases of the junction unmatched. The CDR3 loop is CASHLHVNRGSGANVLTF. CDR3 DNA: TGTGCCAGCCACCTGCATGTTAACAGGGGCTCTGGGGCCAACGTCCTGACTTTC.

The CDR3 region has the DNA TGCAGCGTTTCGGCTAGGACAGATACGCAGTATTTT. The encoded protein is CSVSARTDTQYF. The chain carries TRBV29-1 and TRBJ2-3; D gene ambiguous. CDR1 SQVTM and CDR2 ANQGSEA come from the germline V gene. The length of the CDR3 is 12 residues. Trimming left V 5 bases short and J 3 bases short, with 9 bases between.

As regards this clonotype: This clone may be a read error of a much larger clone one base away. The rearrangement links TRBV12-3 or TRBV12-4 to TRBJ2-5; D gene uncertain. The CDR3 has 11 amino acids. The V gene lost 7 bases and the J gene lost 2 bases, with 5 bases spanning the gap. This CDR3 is CASKQQETQYF. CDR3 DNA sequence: TGTGCCAGCAAACAGCAAGAGACCCAGTACTTC.

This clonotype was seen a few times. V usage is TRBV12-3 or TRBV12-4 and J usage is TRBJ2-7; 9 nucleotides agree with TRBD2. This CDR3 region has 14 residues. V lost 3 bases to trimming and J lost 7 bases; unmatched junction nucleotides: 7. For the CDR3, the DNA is TGTGCCAGCAGTTTGAGGATAGCGGGAGCGGAGCAGTACTTC. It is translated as CASSLRIAGAEQYF.

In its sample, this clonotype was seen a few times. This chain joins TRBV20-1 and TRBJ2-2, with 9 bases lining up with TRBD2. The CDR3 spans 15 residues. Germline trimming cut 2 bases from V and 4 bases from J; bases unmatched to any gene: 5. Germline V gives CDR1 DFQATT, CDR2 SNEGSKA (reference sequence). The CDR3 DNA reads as TGCAGTGCTAGATCTAGCGGGACCGGCACCGGGGAGCTGTTTTTT. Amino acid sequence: CSARSSGTGTGELFF.

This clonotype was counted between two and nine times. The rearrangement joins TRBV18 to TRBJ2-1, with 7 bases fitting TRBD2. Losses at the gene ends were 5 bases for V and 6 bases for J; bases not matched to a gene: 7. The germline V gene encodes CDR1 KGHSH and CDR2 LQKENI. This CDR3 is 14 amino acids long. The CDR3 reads CASSKLAPANEQFF. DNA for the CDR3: TGTGCCAGCTCAAAACTAGCGCCCGCCAATGAGCAGTTCTTC.

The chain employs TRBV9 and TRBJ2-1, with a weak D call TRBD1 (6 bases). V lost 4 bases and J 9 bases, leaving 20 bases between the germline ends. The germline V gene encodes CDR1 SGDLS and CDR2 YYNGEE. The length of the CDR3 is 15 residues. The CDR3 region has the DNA TGTGCCAGCAGCAAACAGGGCGGTGGCCACAGTGAGCAGTTCTTC. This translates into CASSKQGGGHSEQFF.

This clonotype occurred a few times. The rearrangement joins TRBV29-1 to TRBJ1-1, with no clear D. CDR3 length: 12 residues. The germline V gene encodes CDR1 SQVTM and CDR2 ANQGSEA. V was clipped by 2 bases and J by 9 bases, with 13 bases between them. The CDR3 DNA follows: TGCAGCGTTGAAAAGGGTTCAAGTAAAGCTTTCTTT. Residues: CSVEKGSSKAFF.